This T cell receptor beta chain was observed in a study of blood T cell repertoires in COVID-19 (dated by TCRdb to the early 2020s). For the study in its entirety: Samples covering the acute and convalescent phases of COVID-19 were provided by collaborators in the United States, Italy and Spain. The dataset comprised deeply sampled blood TCRbeta repertoires from subjects exposed to, actively infected with, or recovered from COVID-19. The repertoires were released in a freely available public database intended as a resource for research on the immune response to SARS-CoV-2. Where available, HLA class I and class II types were obtained from metadata supplied by the sample provider rather than from assay-based typing. Nearly every sample came with metadata listing a de-identified subject ID, COVID-19 status, age in years and sex. The material from the prospective study consisted of cDNA or gDNA derived from T cells, B-cell-depleted T cells, or PBMCs. The samples were drawn from the first 160 participants of the ongoing ImmuneRACE study and from about 1,200 subjects provided by 6 global collaborators. The full study reports these points: The quantity of clinical and demographic metadata differed by source and by participant and was supplied without curation.

The immunoSEQ Assay, a bias-controlled multiplex PCR, was used to amplify TCRbeta CDR3 regions from genomic DNA. The study's processing was this. Within the assay, amplification of reference gene primers was used to estimate how many nucleated cells each sample contained. To quantify the absolute abundance of each unique TCRbeta CDR3 rearrangement, sequence reads were collapsed and filtered. For each sample, productive Simpson clonality was calculated as the square root of Simpson's diversity index over productive rearrangements. TCRdb provides this immuneACCESS table in a form limited to in-frame rearrangements. Some clones are lacking; in checked studies, under half of them reflect an unresolved V gene, and why the rest are absent is not known. From that table come the V and J calls and clone size; the DNA was used to work out D and trimming. The sample records approximately 240,000 clones, 80% to 90% of which are singletons. 2.9% of the sample rests with the top ten.

Taken from cysteine to phenylalanine, the CDR3 has 16 residues. Only the CDR3 part of the read is kept: 48 bases, read in frame from the first base. Sequences SGHNT (CDR1) and YYREEE (CDR2) are obtained from the germline V gene (reference sequence). V and J lose 2 bases and 7 bases, and a span of 18 bases separates them. Another Seattle source contributed samples from volunteer blood donors who had recovered from COVID-19. Collaborating institutions collected whole blood in K2EDTA tubes following their own protocols. For TCRbeta analysis, collaborator samples were shipped as frozen whole blood, as isolated PBMCs, or as DNA extracted from either sample type. On this clone: The specificity of this receptor is unknown. No base qualities exist here, and no much larger clone lies one base off it.

The chain employs TRBV5-4 and TRBJ1-4; no D gene call is confident. The clonotype was recovered from a man over 45 who had recovered from COVID-19. Sequenced input: peripheral blood. The DNA sequence is TGTGCCAGCAGCTTTGGCGGGGATCGAGTGAGTGAAAAACTGTTTTTT. It translates to CASSFGGDRVSEKLFF.